Each of the 23 T cell receptor beta chains below was sequenced from the same sample in a study of cytomegalovirus exposure and HLA in healthy donors. Profiled with immunoSEQ multiplex PCR; TCRdb holds only in-frame clones, not every one. The data contain approximately 150,000 clones, approximately 90% of them singletons. The sample consisted of PBMCs. These receptors were taken from a man younger than 30 in good health and CMV-seropositive.

V and J are TRBV6-5 and TRBJ2-3; 7 bases line up with TRBD2. The CDR3 spans 14 residues. In germline, CDR1 is MNHEY, CDR2 SVGAGI. Losses at the gene ends were 4 bases for V and 14 bases for J; bases not matched to a gene: 15. The CDR3 DNA sequence: TGTGCCAGCAGTTCCCTCCTATTTGGGGGGGATCTGTATTTT. It codes for CASSSLLFGGDLYF.

This clone has just a few counts. The chain links TRBV11-2 to TRBJ1-2; 7 nucleotides match TRBD1. Germline V gene data show CDR1 as SGHAT and CDR2 as FQNNGV. CDR3 size: 12 residues. With V trimmed by 7 bases and J by 7 bases, 6 bases remained unmatched. For the CDR3, the DNA is TGTGCCAGCAACACAGGGGTGGGTGGCTACACCTTC. It specifies CASNTGVGGYTF.

This sequence joins TRBV5-1 and TRBJ1-2, with 7 bases that match TRBD1. Germline trimming cut 5 bases from V and 0 bases from J; bases unmatched to any gene: 4. The CDR3 has 14 amino acids. Germline V gene data show CDR1 as SGHRS and CDR2 as YFSETQ. CDR3 bases: TGCGCCAGCAGACAGGGGCCCCCTAACTATGGCTACACCTTC. This codes for CASRQGPPNYGYTF.

This chain links TRBV18 with TRBJ1-4; TRBD1 agrees at 8 bases. CDR3 size: 15 residues. CDR1 and CDR2 from the germline V gene are KGHSH and LQKENI. After removal of 2 bases from V and 5 bases from J, the junction contained 4 bases not matched to a gene. This CDR3 is CASSPRTGQNEKLFF. The DNA of the CDR3 is TGTGCCAGCTCACCAAGGACAGGGCAGAATGAAAAACTGTTTTTT.

The J gene is TRBJ2-7, the V gene TRBV6-1; tentatively, D is TRBD1 (6 bases). The germline V gene encodes CDR1 MNHNS and CDR2 SASEGT. V was pared by 5 bases and J by 2 bases, with 13 bases between. This CDR3 region has 14 residues. CDR3 bases: TGTGCCAGCAGTTATTCAGGACAGCCCTACGAGCAGTACTTC. Translating it yields CASSYSGQPYEQYF.

V is TRBV4-2 and J is TRBJ2-7, with 11 bases identical to TRBD2. The germline V gene has CDR1 LGHNA and CDR2 YNFKEQ. The CDR3 is 19 residues long. V lost 0 bases, J lost 0 bases, and 10 bases stayed unmatched. CDR3 protein: CASSQEMGLAGGSSYEQYF. CDR3 bases: TGTGCCAGCAGCCAAGAAATGGGCCTAGCGGGAGGTTCCTCCTACGAGCAGTACTTC.

This clone was counted only a few times. This sequence joins TRBV28 and TRBJ1-2; 9 bases are shared with TRBD1. The CDR3 is 11 amino acids. Germline values: CDR1 MDHEN, CDR2 SYDVKM. J gave up 8 bases and V 9 bases, and 4 bases lay outside the gene matches. The CDR3 coding sequence is TGTGCCAGTGACAGGGGGGGCGGCTACACCTTC. Translation gives CASDRGGGYTF.

Written as DNA, the CDR3 is TGTGCCAGCAGTTTCGACTCTGGGACCCAGTACTTC. Protein sequence: CASSFDSGTQYF. This chain links TRBV6-6 with TRBJ2-5; no clear D. In germline, CDR1 is MNHNY, CDR2 SVGAGI (reference sequence). V was cut by 4 bases and J by 7 bases, with 10 bases left in between. This CDR3 has 12 amino acids.

The gene calls are TRBV28 and TRBJ1-1, with D maybe TRBD1 (5 bases). Trimming removed 10 bases at V and 10 bases at J, with 19 bases between. The CDR3 contains 12 residues. Germline-derived CDR1 and CDR2 are MDHEN and SYDVKM. CDR3 DNA sequence: TGTGCCACCTTACATTTTGGGGCGCGAGCTTTCTTT. Protein product: CATLHFGARAFF.

V usage is TRBV15 and J usage is TRBJ2-2; the D is unclear. This CDR3 is built from 16 residues. V lost 0 bases and J 5 bases, leaving 13 bases between the germline ends. Germline CDR1 reads LNHNV; CDR2 reads YYDKDF (reference sequence). The CDR3 spells CATSRERPSWTGELFF. The DNA of the CDR3 is TGTGCCACCAGCAGAGAGCGCCCTTCGTGGACCGGGGAGCTGTTTTTT.

V gene TRBV19 combines with J gene TRBJ1-2; 8 bases fit TRBD1. The CDR3 has 14 amino acids. CDR1 and CDR2 (germline): LNHDA, SQIVND (reference sequence). Trimming removed 7 bases from V and 2 bases from J; junction bases left unmatched: 6. This CDR3 is CASKRAGGNYGYTF. DNA of the CDR3: TGTGCCAGTAAAAGGGCAGGGGGCAACTATGGCTACACCTTC.

The chain employs TRBV6-5 and TRBJ2-1, with 7 bases aligning to TRBD2. Germline V lookup: CDR1 MNHEY, CDR2 SVGAGI. The CDR3 consists of 15 residues. V gave up 6 bases and J gave up 2 bases; unmatched junction bases: 7. The CDR3 sequence is CASSRSGQTYNEQFF. CDR3 coding DNA: TGTGCCAGCAGCCGTAGCGGGCAAACCTACAATGAGCAGTTCTTC.

This clone was detected a few times. The chain combines TRBV21-1 with TRBJ1-5. TRBV21-1 is designated a pseudogene. The CDR3 consists of 13 residues. As DNA, the CDR3 is TGTGCCAGCAGCAATGGGGAGGGTCAGCCCCAGCATTTT. Its protein product is CASSNGEGQPQHF.

The rearrangement joins TRBV5-1 to TRBJ1-6; no firm D call. The CDR3 extends over 14 amino acids. CDR1 is SGHRS, CDR2 YFSETQ, per germline. V lost 4 bases, J lost 5 bases, and 10 bases lay in between. The CDR3 DNA is TGCGCCAGCAGCCGTTCCGACAATAATTCACCCCTCCACTTT. Translated: CASSRSDNNSPLHF.

DNA of the CDR3: TGTGCCTGGAGGACCCTCGCTAGCGGGAGTTACGAGCAGTACTTC. Protein product: CAWRTLASGSYEQYF. The chain carries TRBV30 and TRBJ2-7; 10 bases agree with TRBD2. J lost 4 bases, V lost 3 bases, and 9 bases had no gene match. Germline V gene lookup returns CDR1 GTSNPN and CDR2 SVGIG (reference sequence). CDR3 length: 15 residues.

The rearrangement uses TRBV27 and TRBJ2-5; 12 nucleotides line up with TRBD2. CDR1 is MNHEY, CDR2 SMNVEV, per germline (reference sequence). The J segment lost 1 base and the V segment lost 2 bases, leaving 2 bases of the junction unmatched. The CDR3 covers 16 residues. The CDR3 loop reads CASSLGTSGFQETQYF. The CDR3 region has the DNA TGTGCCAGCAGTTTAGGGACTAGCGGGTTCCAAGAGACCCAGTACTTC.

This rearrangement joins TRBV7-8 to TRBJ1-1, with D perhaps TRBD1 (6 bases). CDR3 length equals 13 residues. V was trimmed by 7 bases and J by 2 bases, leaving 11 bases between them. Per germline, CDR1 SGHVS and CDR2 FQNEAQ. The CDR3 bases are TGTGCCAGCACACAGGGACGAAACACTGAAGCTTTCTTT. Translating it yields CASTQGRNTEAFF.

This rearrangement joins TRBV28 to TRBJ2-2; 8 bases fit TRBD2. Per the germline V gene, CDR1 is MDHEN and CDR2 is SYDVKM. CDR3 size: 14 residues. Trimming took 7 bases from V and 4 from J; bases not matched to a gene: 5. CDR3 sequence reads: CASTPGGLTGELFF. For the CDR3, the DNA is TGTGCCAGCACCCCGGGGGGGCTCACCGGGGAGCTGTTTTTT.

This clone was seen a single time. The chain carries TRBV30 and TRBJ1-5; 8 bases are shared with TRBD1. Unmatched junction bases numbered 6, after V lost 5 bases and J lost 6 bases. CDR1 and CDR2 from the germline V gene are GTSNPN and SVGIG (reference sequence). The CDR3 totals 13 residues. The CDR3 is CAWGDRLGQPQHF. For the CDR3, the DNA is TGTGCCTGGGGGGACAGGTTAGGTCAGCCCCAGCATTTT.

The gene calls are TRBV7-9 and TRBJ2-5; a weak D match, TRBD2 (6 bases). Trimming left V 6 bases short and J 5 bases short, with 13 bases between. The CDR3 contains 13 residues. The V gene's germline CDR1 is SEHNR and CDR2 FQNEAQ (reference sequence). In DNA, the CDR3 is TGTGCCAGCAGGGCTTCACGGGGGGAGACCCAGTACTTC. This sequence encodes CASRASRGETQYF. The whole variable domain, filled in from reference TRBV7-9 and TRBJ2-5, reads DTGVSQNPRHKITKRGQNVTFRCDPISEHNRLYWYRQTLGQGPEFLTYFQNEAQLEKSRLLSDRFSAERPKGSFSTLEIQRTEQGDSAMYLCASRASRGETQYFGPGTRLLVL.

The chain employs TRBV6-6 and TRBJ2-3; TRBD1 might be the D (5 bases). The CDR3 contains 16 residues. Germline V lookup: CDR1 MNHNY, CDR2 SVGAGI (reference sequence). Trimming left V 4 bases short and J 2 bases short, with 16 bases between. CDR3 DNA sequence: TGTGCCAGCAGTTCCCTTGGGGCCTTAAACACAGATACGCAGTATTTT. Translating it yields CASSSLGALNTDTQYF.

V and J are TRBV7-3 and TRBJ1-1; unclear D gene. CDR1 and CDR2 from the germline V gene are SGHTA and FQGTGA. The germline V and J ends were trimmed by 5 bases and 5 bases, with 12 bases remaining between them. This CDR3 region has 13 residues. The CDR3 spells CASSQEVTTEAFF. The DNA of the CDR3 is TGTGCCAGCAGCCAAGAAGTGACAACTGAAGCTTTCTTT.

This chain connects TRBV10-2 to TRBJ1-2, with D possibly TRBD1 on 6 matching bases. V lost 9 bases, J lost 8 bases, and 16 bases lay in between. CDR1 is WSHSY and CDR2 is SAAADI in the germline V gene. This CDR3 has 12 amino acids. The CDR3 loop reads CASKGDALGYTF. CDR3 nucleotide sequence: TGCGCCAGTAAGGGGGACGCACTGGGCTACACCTTC.